One and the same sample provided the 25 T cell receptor beta chains below, sequenced in a study of blood T cell repertoires in COVID-19 (dated by TCRdb to 2018 to 2020). Receptor amplification or capture employed the immunoSEQ multiplex PCR assay. The table was pulled from immuneACCESS by TCRdb, which kept in-frame rearrangements only. Such tables lose some clones; where checked, under half of the loss comes from unresolved V genes, and the rest has no known cause. The table for this sample lists about 380,000 clones; more than 75% of them were counted only once. The top ten constitute 2.5% to 3% of the sample. The sample taken for sequencing was PBMCs or T cells enriched from blood (not recorded which). The receptor source for this set is a young woman who had recovered from COVID-19.

This rearrangement joins TRBV19 to TRBJ1-5; TRBD1 matches 10 bases. Germline loops: CDR1 LNHDA, CDR2 SQIVND (reference sequence). The CDR3 is made up of 18 amino acids. J gave up 2 bases and V 3 bases, and 10 bases lay outside the gene matches. The chain's CDR3 is CASSMGRQGARGNQPQHF. The CDR3 nucleotides read TGTGCCAGTAGTATGGGGCGACAGGGGGCGCGTGGCAATCAGCCCCAGCATTTT.

This CDR3 is CASSDGVYEQYF. CDR3 coding DNA: TGCGCCAGCAGCGATGGAGTCTACGAGCAGTACTTC. The genes are TRBV4-1 and TRBJ2-7; D call uncertain. Germline V gene data show CDR1 as MGHRA and CDR2 as YSYEKL. The CDR3 loop spans 12 amino acids. Trimming took off 5 bases at V and 3 bases at J, with 8 bases between the two ends.

This chain links TRBV20-1 with TRBJ2-3, with 10 bases identical to TRBD2. This CDR3 contains 13 residues. The V gene's germline CDR1 is DFQATT and CDR2 SNEGSKA (reference sequence). Trimming at V came to 3 bases and at J to 4 bases, leaving 1 base not matched to a gene. The DNA for the CDR3 is TGCAGTGCTAGTCTAGCGGGAGCAGATACGCAGTATTTT. This codes for CSASLAGADTQYF.

The chain has TRBV28 and TRBJ1-1; D is perhaps TRBD1 (5 bases). The CDR3 has 12 residues. Per the germline V gene, CDR1 is MDHEN and CDR2 is SYDVKM. Trimming stripped 2 bases from V and 9 bases from J, with 10 bases between. The CDR3 DNA is TGTGCCAGCAGTTTAGGGGGGGGGAAAGCTTTCTTT. Its translation: CASSLGGGKAFF.

This clone has more than one count but fewer than ten. The rearrangement uses TRBV5-1 and TRBJ2-2, with TRBD1 matching over 7 bases. Germline assignment: CDR1 SGHRS and CDR2 YFSETQ. V dropped 4 bases and J dropped 0; count of bases not matched to a gene: 6. The CDR3 covers 16 residues. The CDR3 spells CASSPRTGTNTGELFF. CDR3 in DNA: TGCGCCAGCAGCCCACGGACAGGAACGAACACCGGGGAGCTGTTTTTT.

The DNA of the CDR3 is TGTGCCAGCAGTGCCGGGACAGCCTCGGGAGGCTACACCTTC. Residues: CASSAGTASGGYTF. The chain links TRBV28 to TRBJ1-2, with 7 positions matching TRBD1. The trim removed 5 bases at V and 8 bases at J, leaving 11 bases unmatched. The V gene's germline CDR1 is MDHEN and CDR2 SYDVKM. This CDR3 has 14 amino acids.

This rearrangement joins TRBV27 to TRBJ1-1, with D tentatively TRBD1 (6 bases). This CDR3 has 16 amino acids. Germline V lookup: CDR1 MNHEY, CDR2 SMNVEV (reference sequence). Trimming removed 0 bases at V and 10 bases at J, with 21 bases between. The CDR3 sequence: CASSLSRQGLILGAFF. The CDR3 DNA follows: TGTGCCAGCAGTTTATCTAGGCAGGGGCTTATCTTAGGAGCTTTCTTT.

This clone occurred once. The rearrangement uses TRBV18 and TRBJ1-1; no firm D call. The V and J ends lost 2 bases and 8 bases respectively, with 15 bases between them. The CDR3 is 14 residues long. Per germline, CDR1 KGHSH and CDR2 LQKENI. This CDR3 is CASSPYSDMSEAFF. CDR3 sequence (DNA): TGTGCCAGCTCACCATACAGTGATATGTCGGAAGCTTTCTTT.

The chain joins TRBV28 to TRBJ1-1; 8 nucleotides agree with TRBD1. This CDR3 has 12 amino acids. Germline values: CDR1 MDHEN, CDR2 SYDVKM. V shed 4 bases and J 11 bases; nucleotides not matched to a gene: 6. CDR3 sequence: CASSWDRFGAFF. The CDR3 nucleotides are TGTGCCAGCAGTTGGGACAGGTTTGGCGCTTTCTTT.

This clone was detected a few times. The chain has TRBV5-1 and TRBJ2-7; 12 nucleotides agree with TRBD2. The CDR3 contains 14 residues. Germline V lookup: CDR1 SGHRS, CDR2 YFSETQ. The J segment lost 2 bases and the V segment lost 4 bases, leaving 1 base of the junction unmatched. DNA for the CDR3: TGCGCCAGCAGCAGGACTAGCGGGGCCTACGAGCAGTACTTC. As protein: CASSRTSGAYEQYF.

The chain uses TRBV3-1 (or the pseudogene TRBV3-2) and TRBJ1-1; perhaps TRBD1 as D (5 bases). There are 11 residues in the CDR3. V was shortened by 4 bases and J by 8 bases, with 8 bases between the two germline ends. Germline loops: CDR1 LGHDT, CDR2 YNNKEL (reference sequence). The chain's CDR3 is CASSLGQEAFF. The DNA of the CDR3 is TGTGCCAGCAGCCTAGGACAAGAAGCTTTCTTT.

This clone was recorded only once. V is TRBV12-3 or TRBV12-4 and J is TRBJ1-5; possible D gene TRBD1, 5 bases. The V gene lost 1 base and the J gene lost 15 bases, with 13 bases spanning the gap. This CDR3 region has 12 residues. CDR3 loop: CASSLGGWYRHF. The CDR3 nucleotides read TGTGCCAGCAGTTTAGGGGGCTGGTACCGGCATTTT.

The chain employs TRBV10-3 and TRBJ2-1, with D tentatively TRBD2 (6 bases). Trimming stripped 10 bases from V and 4 bases from J, with 11 bases between. CDR1 and CDR2 (germline): ENHRY, SYGVKD. There are 12 residues in the CDR3. DNA for the CDR3: TGTGCCACCGGGACTTTATACAATGAGCAGTTCTTC. Translation: CATGTLYNEQFF.

This clone has only a few counts. The chain uses TRBV19 and TRBJ1-6; 7 bases map to TRBD1. The CDR3 extends over 15 amino acids. Germline CDR1 is LNHDA and CDR2 is SQIVND (reference sequence). The V gene end was trimmed by 7 bases and the J gene end by 5 bases; junction bases not matched to a gene: 8. This CDR3 reads CASTRDRRHNSPLHF. CDR3 coding DNA: TGTGCCAGTACCAGGGACAGAAGGCATAATTCACCCCTCCACTTT.

In its sample, this clone was seen once. The rearrangement uses TRBV5-4 and TRBJ1-1, with TRBD1 matching over 7 bases. This CDR3 is 15 amino acids long. V lost 2 bases to trimming and J lost 2 bases; unmatched junction nucleotides: 6. Germline CDR1 and CDR2: SGHNT and YYREEE (reference sequence). DNA for the CDR3: TGTGCCAGCAGCTTCGGACAGGTGTTTAACACTGAAGCTTTCTTT. Translated: CASSFGQVFNTEAFF.

The V and J genes are TRBV27 and TRBJ1-5; D is unresolved. The CDR3 is made up of 14 amino acids. Trimming removed 3 bases from V and 7 bases from J, with 13 bases in between. Germline assignment: CDR1 MNHEY and CDR2 SMNVEV (reference sequence). CDR3: CASSLDSFGQPQHF. Written as DNA, the CDR3 is TGTGCCAGCAGTTTGGACTCTTTCGGGCAGCCCCAGCATTTT.

This chain joins TRBV11-1 and TRBJ2-3, with 9 bases lining up with TRBD2. V was clipped by 4 bases and J by 2 bases; unmatched bases: 7. This CDR3 region has 16 residues. Germline V gene data show CDR1 as SGHAT and CDR2 as FQDESV (reference sequence). The DNA of the CDR3 is TGTGCCAGCAGCTCTGGCGGGAGGGCCCTCACAGATACGCAGTATTTT. This encodes CASSSGGRALTDTQYF.

V and J are TRBV29-1 and TRBJ2-5, with D possibly being TRBD2 (6 bases). Germline V CDR1 and CDR2: SQVTM, ANQGSEA. Trimming removed 6 bases from V and 5 bases from J, with 16 bases in between. This CDR3 region has 13 residues. The CDR3 loop is CSVEVAAVETQYF. The DNA of the CDR3 is TGCAGCGTAGAGGTAGCGGCTGTGGAGACCCAGTACTTC.

V gene TRBV20-1 combines with J gene TRBJ2-1; D unresolved. Germline CDR1 is DFQATT and CDR2 is SNEGSKA (reference sequence). CDR3 length: 11 amino acids. V lost 1 base, J lost 7 bases, and 5 bases lay in between. CDR3 sequence (DNA): TGCAGTGCTAGAGGCACTAATGAGCAGTTCTTC. Its protein product is CSARGTNEQFF.

V is TRBV2 and J is TRBJ2-5, with a tentative D call TRBD2 (7 bases). The CDR3 extends over 14 amino acids. Trimming pared 6 bases from V and 3 bases from J, leaving 14 bases between. The germline gives CDR1 SNHLY, CDR2 FYNNEI. The CDR3 DNA reads as TGTGCCAGCAGCCTAGGGGGGGTCAAAGAGACCCAGTACTTC. Its protein product is CASSLGGVKETQYF.

This clone was recorded once. The chain carries TRBV19 and TRBJ2-3; 10 bases are a match to TRBD1. This CDR3 region has 14 residues. CDR1 and CDR2 (germline): LNHDA, SQIVND (reference sequence). J was trimmed by 2 bases and V by 9 bases; bases with no gene match: 5. CDR3 nucleotides: TGTGCCAGCGGACAGGGGGTGAACACAGATACGCAGTATTTT. As protein: CASGQGVNTDTQYF. Full variable domain (missing parts from reference TRBV19 and TRBJ2-3): DGGITQSPKYLFRKEGQNVTLSCEQNLNHDAMYWYRQDPGQGLRLIYYSQIVNDFQKGDIAEGYSVSREKKESFPLTVTSAQKNPTAFYLCASGQGVNTDTQYFGPGTRLTVL.

The rearrangement links TRBV28 to TRBJ1-5, with D uncertain. Germline V gene data show CDR1 as MDHEN and CDR2 as SYDVKM. The CDR3 sequence is 12 residues long. V was clipped by 4 bases and J by 9 bases, with 10 bases between them. Written as DNA, the CDR3 is TGTGCCAGCAGTTCCCTCTCGAGGCCCCAGCATTTT. Amino acids: CASSSLSRPQHF.

The sample holds a few counts of this clone. The chain carries TRBV7-2 and TRBJ1-1; a weak D match, TRBD1 (5 bases). Germline assignment: CDR1 SGHTA and CDR2 FQGNSA. V lost 4 bases and J lost 4, with 19 bases in between. This CDR3 is 16 amino acids long. DNA of the CDR3: TGTGCCAGCAGCTCCAGGGATATACGAGGATCCACTGAAGCTTTCTTT. Residues: CASSSRDIRGSTEAFF.

This clone was detected only once. The rearrangement uses TRBV6-5 and TRBJ1-5, with D uncertain. The CDR3 is 13 amino acids. With 4 bases removed from V and 0 bases from J, the gap between germline ends came to 4 bases. Germline V CDR1 and CDR2: MNHEY, SVGAGI. The CDR3 sequence is CASSSRSNQPQHF. Here the CDR3 DNA reads TGTGCCAGCAGTTCCCGTAGCAATCAGCCCCAGCATTTT.

This rearrangement joins TRBV2 to TRBJ1-1; unclear D gene. CDR1 is SNHLY and CDR2 is FYNNEI in the germline V gene. The V end lost 4 bases, the J end lost 1 base, and 10 bases lay between the germline ends. The CDR3 runs 14 residues. In DNA, the CDR3 is TGTGCCAGCAGTGGATTTGGAGAGAACACTGAAGCTTTCTTT. This encodes CASSGFGENTEAFF.